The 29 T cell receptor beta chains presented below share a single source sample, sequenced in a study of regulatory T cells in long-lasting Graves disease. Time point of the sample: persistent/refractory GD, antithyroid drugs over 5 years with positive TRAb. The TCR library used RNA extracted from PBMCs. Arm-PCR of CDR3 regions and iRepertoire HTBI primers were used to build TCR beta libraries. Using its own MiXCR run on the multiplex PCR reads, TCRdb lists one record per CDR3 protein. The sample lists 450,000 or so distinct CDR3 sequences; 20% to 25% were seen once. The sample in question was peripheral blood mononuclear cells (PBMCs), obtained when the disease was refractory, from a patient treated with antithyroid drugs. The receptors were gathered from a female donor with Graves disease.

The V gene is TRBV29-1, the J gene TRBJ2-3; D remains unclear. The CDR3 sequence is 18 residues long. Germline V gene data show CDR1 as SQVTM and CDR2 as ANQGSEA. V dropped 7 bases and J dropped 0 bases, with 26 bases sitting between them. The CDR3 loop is CSGFGWQTNTLSTDTQYF. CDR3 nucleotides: TGCAGCGGGTTTGGATGGCAAACCAACACCCTAAGCACAGATACGCAGTATTTT.

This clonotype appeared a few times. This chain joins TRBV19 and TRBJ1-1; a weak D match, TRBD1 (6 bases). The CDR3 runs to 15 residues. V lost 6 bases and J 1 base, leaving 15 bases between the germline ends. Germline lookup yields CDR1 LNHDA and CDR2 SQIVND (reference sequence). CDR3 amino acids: CASSYNQGRNTEAFF. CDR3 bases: TGTGCCAGTAGCTACAATCAGGGGAGGAACACTGAAGCTTTCTTT.

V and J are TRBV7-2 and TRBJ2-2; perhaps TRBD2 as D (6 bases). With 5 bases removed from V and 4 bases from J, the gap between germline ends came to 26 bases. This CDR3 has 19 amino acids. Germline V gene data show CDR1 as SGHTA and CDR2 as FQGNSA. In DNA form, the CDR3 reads TGTGCCAGCAGCCTTAACCCGCCCGGTCGGGGGTTTGGCACCGGGGAGCTGTTTTTT. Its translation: CASSLNPPGRGFGTGELFF.

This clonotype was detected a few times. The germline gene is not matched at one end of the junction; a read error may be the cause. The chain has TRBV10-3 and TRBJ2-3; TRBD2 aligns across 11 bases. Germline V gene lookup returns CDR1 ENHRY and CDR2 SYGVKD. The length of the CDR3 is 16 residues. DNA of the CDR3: TGTGCCAGCAGTTGGGATAGCGGGAGGGCCATAGATACGCAGTATTTT. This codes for CASSWDSGRAIDTQYF.

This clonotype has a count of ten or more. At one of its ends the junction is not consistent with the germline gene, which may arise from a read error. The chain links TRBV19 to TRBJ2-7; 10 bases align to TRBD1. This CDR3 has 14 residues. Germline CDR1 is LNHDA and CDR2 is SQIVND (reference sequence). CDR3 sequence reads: CASSPGQGYYEQYF. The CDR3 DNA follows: TGCGCCAGCAGCCCGGGACAGGGGTACTACGAGCAGTACTTC. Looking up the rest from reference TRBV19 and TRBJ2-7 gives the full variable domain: DGGITQSPKYLFRKEGQNVTLSCEQNLNHDAMYWYRQDPGQGLRLIYYSQIVNDFQKGDIAEGYSVSREKKESFPLTVTSAQKNPTAFYLCASSPGQGYYEQYFGPGTRLTVT.

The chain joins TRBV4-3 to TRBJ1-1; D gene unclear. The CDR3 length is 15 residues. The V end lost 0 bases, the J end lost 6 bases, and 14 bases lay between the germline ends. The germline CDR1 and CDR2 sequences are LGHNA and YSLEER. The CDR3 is CASSQDSPRGAEAFF. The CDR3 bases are TGCGCCAGCAGCCAAGATTCCCCGCGGGGAGCTGAAGCTTTCTTT.

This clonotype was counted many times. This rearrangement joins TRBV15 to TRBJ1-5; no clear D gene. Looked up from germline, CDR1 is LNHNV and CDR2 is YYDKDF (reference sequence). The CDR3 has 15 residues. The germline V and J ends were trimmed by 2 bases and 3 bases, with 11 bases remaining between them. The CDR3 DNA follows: TGTGCCACCAGCAGAATACCGGGCCTCAATCAGCCCCAGCATTTT. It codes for CATSRIPGLNQPQHF.

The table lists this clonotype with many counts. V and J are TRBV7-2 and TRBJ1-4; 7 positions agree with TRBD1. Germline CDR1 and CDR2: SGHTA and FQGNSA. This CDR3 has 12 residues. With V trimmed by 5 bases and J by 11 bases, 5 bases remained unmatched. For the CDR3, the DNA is TGTGCCAGCAGCAACCGGGACAGCAAACTGTTTTTT. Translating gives CASSNRDSKLFF. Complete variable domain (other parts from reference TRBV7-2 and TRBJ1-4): GAGVSQSPSNKVTEKGKDVELRCDPISGHTALYWYRQSLGQGLEFLIYFQGNSAPDKSGLPSDRFSAERTGGSVSTLTIQRTQQEDSAVYLCASSNRDSKLFFGSGTQLSVL.

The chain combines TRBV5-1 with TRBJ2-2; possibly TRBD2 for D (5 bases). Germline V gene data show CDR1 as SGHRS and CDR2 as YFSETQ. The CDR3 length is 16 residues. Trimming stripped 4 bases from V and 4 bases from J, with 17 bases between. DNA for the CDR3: TGCGCCAGCAGCACCCCCCGGGGAAGATCCACCGGGGAGCTGTTTTTT. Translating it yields CASSTPRGRSTGELFF.

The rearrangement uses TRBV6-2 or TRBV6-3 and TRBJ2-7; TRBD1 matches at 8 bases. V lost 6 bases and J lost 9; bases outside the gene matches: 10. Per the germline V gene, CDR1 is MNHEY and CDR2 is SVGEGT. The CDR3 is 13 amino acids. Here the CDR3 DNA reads TGTGCCAGCAGCCGGACAGGGTCCGGGGTGCAGTACTTC. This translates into CASSRTGSGVQYF.

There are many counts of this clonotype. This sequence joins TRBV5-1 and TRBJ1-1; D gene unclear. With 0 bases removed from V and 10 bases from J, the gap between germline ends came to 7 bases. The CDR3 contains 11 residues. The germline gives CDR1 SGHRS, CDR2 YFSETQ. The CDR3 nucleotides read TGCGCCAGCAGCTTGGTCGAAACAGCTTTCTTT. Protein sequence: CASSLVETAFF.

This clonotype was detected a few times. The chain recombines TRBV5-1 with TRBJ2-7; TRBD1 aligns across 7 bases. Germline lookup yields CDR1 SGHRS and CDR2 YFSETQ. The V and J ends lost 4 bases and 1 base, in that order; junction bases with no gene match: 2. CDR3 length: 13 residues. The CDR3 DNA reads TGCGCCAGCAGCATGGACAGGTCCTACGAGCAGTACTTC. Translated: CASSMDRSYEQYF.

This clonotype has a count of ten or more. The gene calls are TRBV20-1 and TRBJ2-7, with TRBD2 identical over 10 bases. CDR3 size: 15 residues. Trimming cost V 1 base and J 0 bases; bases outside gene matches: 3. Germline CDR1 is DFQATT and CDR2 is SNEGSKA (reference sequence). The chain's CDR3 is CSARGLAGVSYEQYF. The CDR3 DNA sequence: TGCAGTGCTAGAGGGCTAGCGGGGGTCTCCTACGAGCAGTACTTC.

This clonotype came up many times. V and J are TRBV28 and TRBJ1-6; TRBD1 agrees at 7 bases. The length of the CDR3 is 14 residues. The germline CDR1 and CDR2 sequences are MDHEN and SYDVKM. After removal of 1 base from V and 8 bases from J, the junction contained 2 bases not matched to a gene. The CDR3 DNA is TGTGCCAGCAGTTTATCGACAGGGTATTCACCCCTCCACTTT. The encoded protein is CASSLSTGYSPLHF. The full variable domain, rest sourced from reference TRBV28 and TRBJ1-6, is DVKVTQSSRYLVKRTGEKVFLECVQDMDHENMFWYRQDPGLGLRLIYFSYDVKMKEKGDIPEGYSVSREKKERFSLILESASTNQTSMYLCASSLSTGYSPLHFGNGTRLTVT.

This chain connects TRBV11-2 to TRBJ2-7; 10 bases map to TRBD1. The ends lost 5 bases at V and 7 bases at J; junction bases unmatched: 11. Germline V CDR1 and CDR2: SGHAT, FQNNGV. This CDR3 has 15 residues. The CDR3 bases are TGTGCCAGCAGCCTCTTACGGGGGACAGGGGAAGAGCAGTACTTC. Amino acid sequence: CASSLLRGTGEEQYF. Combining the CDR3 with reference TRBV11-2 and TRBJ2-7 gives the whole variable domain EAGVAQSPRYKIIEKRQSVAFWCNPISGHATLYWYQQILGQGPKLLIQFQNNGVVDDSQLPKDRFSAERLKGVDSTLKIQPAKLEDSAVYLCASSLLRGTGEEQYFGPGTRLTVT.

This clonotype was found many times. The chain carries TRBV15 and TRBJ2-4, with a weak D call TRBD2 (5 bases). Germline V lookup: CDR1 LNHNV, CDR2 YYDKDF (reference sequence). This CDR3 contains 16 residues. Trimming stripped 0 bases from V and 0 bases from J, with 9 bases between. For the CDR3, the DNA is TGTGCCACCAGCAGAGATCGAGGGTTAGCCAAAAACATTCAGTACTTC. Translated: CATSRDRGLAKNIQYF. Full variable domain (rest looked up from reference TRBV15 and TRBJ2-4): DAMVIQNPRYQVTQFGKPVTLSCSQTLNHNVMYWYQQKSSQAPKLLFHYYDKDFNNEADTPDNFQSRRPNTSFCFLDIRSPGLGDTAMYLCATSRDRGLAKNIQYFGAGTRLSVL.

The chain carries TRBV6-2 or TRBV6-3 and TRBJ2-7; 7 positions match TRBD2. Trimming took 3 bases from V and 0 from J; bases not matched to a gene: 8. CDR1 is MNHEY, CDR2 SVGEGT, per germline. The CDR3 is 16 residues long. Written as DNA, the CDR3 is TGTGCCAGCAGTTATGATCCTAGCGGTAGCTCCTACGAGCAGTACTTC. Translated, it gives CASSYDPSGSSYEQYF.

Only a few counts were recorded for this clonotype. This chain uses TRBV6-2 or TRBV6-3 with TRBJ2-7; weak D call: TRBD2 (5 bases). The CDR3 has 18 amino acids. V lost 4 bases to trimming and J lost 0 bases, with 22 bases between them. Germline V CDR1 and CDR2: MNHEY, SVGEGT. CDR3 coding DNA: TGTGCCAGCAGTTCTAATCTGGGAATGAGGAGGAGCTCCTACGAGCAGTACTTC. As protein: CASSSNLGMRRSSYEQYF.

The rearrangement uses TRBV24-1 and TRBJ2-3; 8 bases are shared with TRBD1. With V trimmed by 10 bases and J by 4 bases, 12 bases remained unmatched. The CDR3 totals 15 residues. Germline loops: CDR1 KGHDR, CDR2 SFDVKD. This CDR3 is CATRRGQGAPDTQYF. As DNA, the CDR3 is TGTGCCACTAGACGGGGGCAGGGGGCACCAGATACGCAGTATTTT.

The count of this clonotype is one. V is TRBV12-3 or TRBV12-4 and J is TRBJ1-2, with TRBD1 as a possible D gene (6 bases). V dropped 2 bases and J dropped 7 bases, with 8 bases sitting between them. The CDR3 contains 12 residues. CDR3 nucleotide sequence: TGTGCCAGCAGTTTACAGGGGTCTGGCTACACCTTC. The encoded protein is CASSLQGSGYTF.

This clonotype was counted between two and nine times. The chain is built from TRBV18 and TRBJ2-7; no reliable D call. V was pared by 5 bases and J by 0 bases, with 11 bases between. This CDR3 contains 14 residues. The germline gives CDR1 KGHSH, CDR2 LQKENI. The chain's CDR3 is CASSVTVSSYEQYF. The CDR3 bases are TGTGCCAGCTCAGTCACGGTCAGCTCCTACGAGCAGTACTTC.

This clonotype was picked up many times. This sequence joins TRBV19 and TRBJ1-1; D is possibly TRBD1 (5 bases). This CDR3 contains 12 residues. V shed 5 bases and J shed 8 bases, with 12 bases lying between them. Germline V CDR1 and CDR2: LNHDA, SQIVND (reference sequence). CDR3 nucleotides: TGTGCCAGTAGTGTCCGGGACGGAGAAGCTTTCTTT. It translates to CASSVRDGEAFF.

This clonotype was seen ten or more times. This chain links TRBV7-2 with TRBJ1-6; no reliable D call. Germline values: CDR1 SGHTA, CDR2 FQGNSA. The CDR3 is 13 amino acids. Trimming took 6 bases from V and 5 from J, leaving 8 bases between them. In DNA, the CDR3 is TGTGCCAGCAGACCCAATAATAATTCACCCCTCCACTTT. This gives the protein CASRPNNNSPLHF.

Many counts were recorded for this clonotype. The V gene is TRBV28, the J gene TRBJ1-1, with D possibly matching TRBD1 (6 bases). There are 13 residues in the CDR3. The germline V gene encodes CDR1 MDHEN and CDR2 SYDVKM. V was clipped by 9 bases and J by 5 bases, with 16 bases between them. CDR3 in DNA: TGTGCCAGTATTAGAGGGGGGAGTACTGAAGCTTTCTTT. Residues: CASIRGGSTEAFF.

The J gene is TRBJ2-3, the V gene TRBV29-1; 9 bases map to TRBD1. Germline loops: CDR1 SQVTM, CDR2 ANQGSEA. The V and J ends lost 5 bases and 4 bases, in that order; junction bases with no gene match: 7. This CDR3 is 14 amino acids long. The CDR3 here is CSVTGTGSADTQYF. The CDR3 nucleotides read TGCAGCGTTACCGGGACAGGGTCGGCAGATACGCAGTATTTT.

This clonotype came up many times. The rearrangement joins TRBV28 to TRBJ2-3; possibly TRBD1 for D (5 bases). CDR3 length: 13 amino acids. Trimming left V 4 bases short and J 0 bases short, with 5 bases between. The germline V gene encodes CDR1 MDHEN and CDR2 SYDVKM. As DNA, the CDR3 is TGTGCCAGCAGTTGGGGCAGCACAGATACGCAGTATTTT. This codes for CASSWGSTDTQYF.

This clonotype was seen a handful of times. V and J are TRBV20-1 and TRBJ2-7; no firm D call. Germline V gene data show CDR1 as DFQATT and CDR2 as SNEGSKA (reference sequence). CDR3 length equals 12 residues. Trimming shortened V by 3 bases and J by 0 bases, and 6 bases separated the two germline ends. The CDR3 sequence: CSASPTSYEQYF. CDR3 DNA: TGCAGTGCTAGCCCAACCTCCTACGAGCAGTACTTC.

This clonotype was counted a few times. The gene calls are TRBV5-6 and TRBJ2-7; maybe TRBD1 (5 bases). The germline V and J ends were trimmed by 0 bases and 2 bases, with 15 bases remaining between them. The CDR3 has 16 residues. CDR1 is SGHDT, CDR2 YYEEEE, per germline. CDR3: CASSLALGLHTYEQYF. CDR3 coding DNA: TGTGCCAGCAGCTTGGCCTTGGGGCTGCATACCTACGAGCAGTACTTC. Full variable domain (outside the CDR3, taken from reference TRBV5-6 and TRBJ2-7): DAGVTQSPTHLIKTRGQQVTLRCSPKSGHDTVSWYQQALGQGPQFIFQYYEEEERQRGNFPDRFSGHQFPNYSSELNVNALLLGDSALYLCASSLALGLHTYEQYFGPGTRLTVT.

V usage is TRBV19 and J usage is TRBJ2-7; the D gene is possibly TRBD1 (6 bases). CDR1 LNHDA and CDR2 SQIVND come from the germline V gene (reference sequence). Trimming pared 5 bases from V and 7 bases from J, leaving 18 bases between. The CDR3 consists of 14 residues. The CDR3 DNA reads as TGTGCCAGTAGTTTAGGGACATCGGCCTTGGAGCAGTACTTC. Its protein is CASSLGTSALEQYF. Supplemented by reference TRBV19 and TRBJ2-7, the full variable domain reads DGGITQSPKYLFRKEGQNVTLSCEQNLNHDAMYWYRQDPGQGLRLIYYSQIVNDFQKGDIAEGYSVSREKKESFPLTVTSAQKNPTAFYLCASSLGTSALEQYFGPGTRLTVT.